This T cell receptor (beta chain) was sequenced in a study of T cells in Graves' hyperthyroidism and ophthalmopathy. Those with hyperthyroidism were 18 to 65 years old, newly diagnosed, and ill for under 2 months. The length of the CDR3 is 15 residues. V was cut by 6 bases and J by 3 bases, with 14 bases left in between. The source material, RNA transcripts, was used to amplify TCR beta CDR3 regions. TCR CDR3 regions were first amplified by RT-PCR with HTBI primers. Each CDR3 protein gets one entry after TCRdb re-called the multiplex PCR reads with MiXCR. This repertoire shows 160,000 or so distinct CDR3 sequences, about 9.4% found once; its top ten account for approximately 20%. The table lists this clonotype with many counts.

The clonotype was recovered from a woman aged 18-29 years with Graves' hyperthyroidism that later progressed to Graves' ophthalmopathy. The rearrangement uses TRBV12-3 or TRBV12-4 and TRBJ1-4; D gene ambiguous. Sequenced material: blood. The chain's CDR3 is CASSKGRTANEKLFF. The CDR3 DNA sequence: TGTGCCAGCAGCAAGGGAAGGACGGCTAATGAAAAACTGTTTTTT.